The present T cell receptor beta chain was sequenced within a study of control samples from healthy donors and cancer patients. Only in-frame clones appear in the TCRdb table, and some are missing; sequencing was by immunoSEQ multiplex PCR. Among around 80,000 clones listed, roughly 91% were seen once. Germline assignment: CDR1 SGHRS and CDR2 YFSETQ. The V and J ends lost 4 bases and 3 bases respectively, with 17 bases between them. The CDR3 is made up of 16 amino acids. Turning to this clone: This specimen includes other DNA sequences encoding the same CDR3.

This TCR was recovered from a man aged 45-60 years in good health. The rearrangement joins TRBV5-1 to TRBJ2-1, with D perhaps TRBD1 (6 bases). Sequenced: blood. CDR3 region: CASSVGGGFLYNEQFF. DNA of the CDR3: TGCGCCAGCAGCGTGGGTGGGGGCTTCCTCTACAATGAGCAGTTCTTC.